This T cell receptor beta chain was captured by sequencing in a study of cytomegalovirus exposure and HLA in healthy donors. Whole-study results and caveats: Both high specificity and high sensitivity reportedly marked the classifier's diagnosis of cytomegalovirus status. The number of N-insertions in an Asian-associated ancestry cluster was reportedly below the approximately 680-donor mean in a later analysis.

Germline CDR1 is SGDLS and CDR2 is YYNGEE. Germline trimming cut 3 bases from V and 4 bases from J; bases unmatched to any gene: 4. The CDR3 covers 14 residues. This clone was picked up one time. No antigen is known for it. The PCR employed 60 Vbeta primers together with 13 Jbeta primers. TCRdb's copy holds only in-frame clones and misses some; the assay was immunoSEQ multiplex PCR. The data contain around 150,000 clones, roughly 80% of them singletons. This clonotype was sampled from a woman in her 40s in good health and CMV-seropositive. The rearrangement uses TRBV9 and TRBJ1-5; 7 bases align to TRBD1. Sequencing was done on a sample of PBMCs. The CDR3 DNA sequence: TGTGCCAGCAGCGAGGGGACAGTAAATCAGCCCCAGCATTTT. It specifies CASSEGTVNQPQHF.